A single sample is the source of the 14 T cell receptor beta chains below, sequenced in a study of shared clonotypes between healthy human individuals. The protocol was immunoSEQ multiplex PCR, while the TCRdb copy is restricted to in-frame clones and leaves out a portion. The sample yields about 960,000 clones, about three quarters seen once. The source material was memory CD4+ T cells sorted from blood. Subset reported: CD45RA-negative fraction. These receptors came from a man younger than 35 in good health.

The gene calls are TRBV10-3 and TRBJ2-3; no clear D. Trimming removed 3 bases at V and 6 bases at J, with 10 bases between. The CDR3 runs 13 residues. Germline CDR1 reads ENHRY; CDR2 reads SYGVKD. For the CDR3, the DNA is TGTGCCATCAGTGACTCCCCCCTGGATACGCAGTATTTT. It yields the protein CAISDSPLDTQYF.

This clone was detected ten times or more. This sample includes further DNA sequences coding for the same CDR3. The chain links TRBV18 to TRBJ2-1; the match to TRBD1 covers 7 bases. With V trimmed by 3 bases and J by 6 bases, 2 bases remained unmatched. CDR1 KGHSH and CDR2 LQKENI come from the germline V gene. This CDR3 spans 13 amino acids. The CDR3 sequence is CASSPYRGNEQFF. CDR3 coding DNA: TGTGCCAGCTCACCCTACAGGGGCAATGAGCAGTTCTTC.

This clone was observed once. This CDR3 is also generated by other DNA sequences in the sample. The V call is TRBV27, the J call TRBJ2-7; TRBD2 matches 13 bases. J was trimmed by 3 bases and V by 4 bases; bases with no gene match: 3. Looked up from germline, CDR1 is MNHEY and CDR2 is SMNVEV (reference sequence). The CDR3 sequence is 15 residues long. The CDR3 nucleotides are TGTGCCAGCAGTTATCGGACTAGCGGGAGCTACGAGCAGTACTTC. It codes for CASSYRTSGSYEQYF.

This clone was detected once. The chain recombines TRBV7-2 with TRBJ1-1; TRBD1 might be the D (5 bases). Per the germline V gene, CDR1 is SGHTA and CDR2 is FQGNSA. The V gene lost 6 bases and the J gene lost 8 bases, with 16 bases spanning the gap. This CDR3 has 13 residues. The CDR3: CASRITPRVEAFF. CDR3 coding DNA: TGTGCCAGCAGGATCACCCCCAGGGTAGAAGCTTTCTTT.

The chain joins TRBV9 to TRBJ1-2, with TRBD1 matching 10 bases. V gave up 5 bases and J gave up 0 bases; unmatched junction bases: 7. The CDR3 is made up of 16 amino acids. Per germline, CDR1 SGDLS and CDR2 YYNGEE. Here the CDR3 DNA reads TGTGCCAGCAGACCGGGACAGGGGACGGCTAACTATGGCTACACCTTC. As protein: CASRPGQGTANYGYTF.

The rearrangement uses TRBV30 and TRBJ2-3; TRBD1 might be the D (5 bases). V was clipped by 2 bases and J by 6 bases, with 18 bases between them. The CDR3 contains 15 residues. The germline CDR1 and CDR2 sequences are GTSNPN and SVGIG (reference sequence). As DNA, the CDR3 is TGTGCCTGGAGTCGGGCAGGTCAAAAGGGGGATACGCAGTATTTT. Protein: CAWSRAGQKGDTQYF.

The chain links TRBV5-1 to TRBJ2-3, with D maybe TRBD1 (5 bases). Germline CDR1 is SGHRS and CDR2 is YFSETQ. V lost 4 bases, J lost 4 bases, and 13 bases lay in between. The CDR3 length is 14 residues. CDR3 protein: CASSLGHSPDTQYF. As DNA, the CDR3 is TGCGCCAGCAGCCTCGGACATAGCCCAGATACGCAGTATTTT. Full variable domain (outside the CDR3, taken from reference TRBV5-1 and TRBJ2-3): KAGVTQTPRYLIKTRGQQVTLSCSPISGHRSVSWYQQTPGQGLQFLFEYFSETQRNKGNFPGRFSGRQFSNSRSEMNVSTLELGDSALYLCASSLGHSPDTQYFGPGTRLTVL.

V is TRBV30 and J is TRBJ2-5; tentatively, D is TRBD1 (6 bases). The J call may be faulty, since TRBJ2-7 better matches the DNA end. Looked up from germline, CDR1 is GTSNPN and CDR2 is SVGIG (reference sequence). This CDR3 spans 12 amino acids. The CDR3 bases are TGTGCCTGGAACAGGGACACCTACGAGCAGTACTTC. This translates into CAWNRDTYEQYF.

This sequence joins TRBV7-2 and TRBJ2-1, with 9 bases that match TRBD2. J gave up 4 bases and V 5 bases, and 3 bases lay outside the gene matches. CDR3 size: 14 residues. CDR1 is SGHTA and CDR2 is FQGNSA in the germline V gene. CDR3 protein: CASSRLAEYNEQFF. In DNA form, the CDR3 reads TGTGCCAGCAGCAGACTAGCGGAGTACAATGAGCAGTTCTTC.

The chain employs TRBV30 and TRBJ1-5, with 8 bases fitting TRBD1. Germline loops: CDR1 GTSNPN, CDR2 SVGIG (reference sequence). After removal of 2 bases from V and 8 bases from J, the junction contained 5 bases not matched to a gene. The CDR3 loop spans 13 amino acids. The CDR3 spells CAWSSGGDKPQHF. Here the CDR3 DNA reads TGTGCCTGGAGTTCAGGGGGCGATAAGCCCCAGCATTTT.

The chain links TRBV15 to TRBJ2-2, with TRBD2 as a possible D gene (5 bases). The germline V and J ends were trimmed by 0 bases and 0 bases, with 8 bases remaining between them. CDR1 and CDR2 (germline): LNHNV, YYDKDF (reference sequence). CDR3 size: 16 residues. The chain's CDR3 is CATSRERVTNTGELFF. DNA of the CDR3: TGTGCCACCAGCAGAGAGCGGGTAACGAACACCGGGGAGCTGTTTTTT.

The gene calls are TRBV27 and TRBJ1-2; D not resolved. The germline V gene has CDR1 MNHEY and CDR2 SMNVEV (reference sequence). V was pared by 2 bases and J by 4 bases, with 14 bases between. The CDR3 loop spans 15 amino acids. The CDR3 sequence is CASSLTAGFVYGYTF. The CDR3 DNA reads TGTGCCAGCAGTTTAACGGCGGGCTTTGTCTATGGCTACACCTTC.

This clone has a count of ten or more. The chain links TRBV19 to TRBJ1-2, with TRBD1 matching over 7 bases. This CDR3 spans 14 amino acids. V lost 6 bases and J lost 2; bases outside the gene matches: 6. CDR1 LNHDA and CDR2 SQIVND come from the germline V gene (reference sequence). The CDR3 loop reads CASRLQGSNYGYTF. Here the CDR3 DNA reads TGTGCCAGTAGACTACAGGGGTCCAACTATGGCTACACCTTC.

The chain couples TRBV6-5 to TRBJ2-3; 7 nucleotides align to TRBD1. V trimming: 4 bases; J trimming: 4 bases; junction bases outside the gene matches: 5. Germline V gene data show CDR1 as MNHEY and CDR2 as SVGAGI. The CDR3 length is 14 residues. CDR3 amino acids: CASSSGQRADTQYF. The CDR3 region has the DNA TGTGCCAGCAGTTCGGGACAGAGAGCAGATACGCAGTATTTT.